One T cell receptor beta chain is described in this entry. This sample was included in a study of OX40 agonist ivuxolimab in advanced cancers. The data were produced by immunoSEQ multiplex PCR, yet TCRdb's version contains in-frame clones alone and is incomplete. Of some 70,000 clones listed, 88% are singletons. V shed 5 bases and J shed 4 bases, with 18 bases lying between them. The V gene's germline CDR1 is SGDLS and CDR2 YYNGEE. The CDR3 spans 15 residues. This chain connects TRBV9 to TRBJ2-5; a weak D match, TRBD2 (6 bases). This clonotype was sampled from an adult with an advanced solid tumor such as melanoma, head and neck, liver or kidney cancer. This specimen consisted of CD4+ or CD8+ T cells sorted from blood, obtained in a trial of the OX40 agonist ivuxolimab. The CDR3 DNA follows: TGTGCCAGCAGTTATTCCGGGGGTTTTCGAGAGACCCAGTACTTC. This encodes CASSYSGGFRETQYF.